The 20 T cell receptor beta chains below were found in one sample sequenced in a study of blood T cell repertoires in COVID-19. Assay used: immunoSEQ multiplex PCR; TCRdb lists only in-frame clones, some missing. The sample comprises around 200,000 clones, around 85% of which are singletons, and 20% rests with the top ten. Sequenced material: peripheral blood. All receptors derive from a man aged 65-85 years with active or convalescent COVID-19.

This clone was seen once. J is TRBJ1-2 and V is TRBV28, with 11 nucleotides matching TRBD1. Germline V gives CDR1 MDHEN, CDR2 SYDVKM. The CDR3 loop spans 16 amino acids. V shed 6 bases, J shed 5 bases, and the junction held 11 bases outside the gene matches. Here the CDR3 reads CASRPPGQGAIYGYTF. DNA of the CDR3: TGTGCCAGCAGGCCACCCGGACAGGGGGCCATTTATGGCTACACCTTC.

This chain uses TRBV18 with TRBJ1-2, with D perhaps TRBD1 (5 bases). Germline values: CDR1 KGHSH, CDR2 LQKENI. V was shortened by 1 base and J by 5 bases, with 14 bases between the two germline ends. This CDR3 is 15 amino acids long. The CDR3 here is CASSPRKGATYGYTF. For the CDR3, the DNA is TGTGCCAGCTCACCACGTAAAGGGGCCACTTATGGCTACACCTTC.

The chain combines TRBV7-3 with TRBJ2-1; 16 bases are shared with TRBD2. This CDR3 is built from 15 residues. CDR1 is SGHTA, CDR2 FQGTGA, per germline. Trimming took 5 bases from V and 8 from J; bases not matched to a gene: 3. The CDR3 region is CASSPGLAGGYEQFF. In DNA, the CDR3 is TGTGCCAGCAGCCCGGGACTAGCGGGAGGGTATGAGCAGTTCTTC.

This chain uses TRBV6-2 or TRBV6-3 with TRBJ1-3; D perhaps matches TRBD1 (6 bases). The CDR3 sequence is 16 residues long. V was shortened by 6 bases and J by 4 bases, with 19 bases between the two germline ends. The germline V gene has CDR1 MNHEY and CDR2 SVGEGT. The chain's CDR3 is CASSAVGRGSGNTIYF. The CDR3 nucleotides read TGTGCCAGCAGCGCCGTCGGCAGGGGATCCGGAAACACCATATATTTT.

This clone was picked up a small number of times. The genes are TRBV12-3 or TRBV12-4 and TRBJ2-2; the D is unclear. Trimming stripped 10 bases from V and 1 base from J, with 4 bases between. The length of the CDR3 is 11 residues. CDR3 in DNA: TGTGCCACCCTGAACACCGGGGAGCTGTTTTTT. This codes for CATLNTGELFF.

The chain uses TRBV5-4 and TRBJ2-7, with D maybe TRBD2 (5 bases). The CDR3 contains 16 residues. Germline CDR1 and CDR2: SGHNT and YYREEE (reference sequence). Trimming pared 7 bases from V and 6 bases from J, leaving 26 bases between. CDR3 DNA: TGTGCCAGCTCCCGGGTGTGGGAGCCCCGAAGGAGCGAGCAGTACTTC. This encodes CASSRVWEPRRSEQYF. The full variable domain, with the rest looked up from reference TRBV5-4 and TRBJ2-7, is ETGVTQSPTHLIKTRGQQVTLRCSSQSGHNTVSWYQQALGQGPQFIFQYYREEENGRGNFPPRFSGLQFPNYSSELNVNALELDDSALYLCASSRVWEPRRSEQYFGPGTRLTVT.

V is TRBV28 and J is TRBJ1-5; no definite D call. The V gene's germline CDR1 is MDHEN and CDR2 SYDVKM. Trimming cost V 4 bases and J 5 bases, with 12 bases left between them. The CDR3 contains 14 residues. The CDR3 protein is CASSSPSPDQPQHF. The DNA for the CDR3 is TGTGCCAGCAGTTCCCCTAGTCCGGATCAGCCCCAGCATTTT.

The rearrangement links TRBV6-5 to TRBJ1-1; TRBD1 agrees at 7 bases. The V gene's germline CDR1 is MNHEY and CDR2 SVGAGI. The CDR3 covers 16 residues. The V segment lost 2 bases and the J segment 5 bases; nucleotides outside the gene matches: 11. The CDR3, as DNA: TGTGCCAGCAGTTACGGGCAGGGGGTACAAGTTACTGAAGCTTTCTTT. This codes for CASSYGQGVQVTEAFF.

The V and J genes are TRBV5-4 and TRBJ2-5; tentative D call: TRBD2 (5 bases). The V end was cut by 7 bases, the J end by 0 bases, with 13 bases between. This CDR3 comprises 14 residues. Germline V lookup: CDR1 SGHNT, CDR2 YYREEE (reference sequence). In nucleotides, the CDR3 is TGTGCCAGCGGAAGCGGAACGTACCAAGAGACCCAGTACTTC. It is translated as CASGSGTYQETQYF.

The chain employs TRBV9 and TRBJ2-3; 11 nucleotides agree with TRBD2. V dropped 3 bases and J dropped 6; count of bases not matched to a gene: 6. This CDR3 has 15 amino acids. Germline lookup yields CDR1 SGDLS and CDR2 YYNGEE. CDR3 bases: TGTGCCAGCAGCGCCCTAGCGGGGGGCATGGATACGCAGTATTTT. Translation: CASSALAGGMDTQYF.

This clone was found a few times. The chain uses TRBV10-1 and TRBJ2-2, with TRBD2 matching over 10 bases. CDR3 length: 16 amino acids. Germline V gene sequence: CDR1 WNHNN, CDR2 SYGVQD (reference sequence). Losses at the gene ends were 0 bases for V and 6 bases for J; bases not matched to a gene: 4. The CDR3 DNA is TGCGCCAGCAGTGAGTCGAAGCGGGGGGGCGCCGGGGAGCTGTTTTTT. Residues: CASSESKRGGAGELFF.

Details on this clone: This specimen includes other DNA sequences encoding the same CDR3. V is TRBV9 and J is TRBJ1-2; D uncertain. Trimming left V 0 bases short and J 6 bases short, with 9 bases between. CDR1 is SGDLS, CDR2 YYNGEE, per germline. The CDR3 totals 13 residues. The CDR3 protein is CASSVAGGNGYTF. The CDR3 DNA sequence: TGTGCCAGCAGCGTAGCGGGAGGGAATGGCTACACCTTC.

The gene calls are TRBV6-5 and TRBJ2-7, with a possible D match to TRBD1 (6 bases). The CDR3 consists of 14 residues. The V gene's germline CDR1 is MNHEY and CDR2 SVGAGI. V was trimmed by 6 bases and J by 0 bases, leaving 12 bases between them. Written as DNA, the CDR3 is TGTGCCAGCAGCGCCGGGACATACTCCTACGAGCAGTACTTC. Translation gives CASSAGTYSYEQYF.

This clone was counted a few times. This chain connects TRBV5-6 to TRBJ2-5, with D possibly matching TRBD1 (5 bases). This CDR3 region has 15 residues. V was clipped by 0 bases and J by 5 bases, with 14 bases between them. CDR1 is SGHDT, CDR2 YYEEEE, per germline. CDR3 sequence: CASSLVGASMETQYF. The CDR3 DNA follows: TGTGCCAGCAGCTTGGTAGGGGCCTCGATGGAGACCCAGTACTTC. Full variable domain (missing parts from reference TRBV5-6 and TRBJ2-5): DAGVTQSPTHLIKTRGQQVTLRCSPKSGHDTVSWYQQALGQGPQFIFQYYEEEERQRGNFPDRFSGHQFPNYSSELNVNALLLGDSALYLCASSLVGASMETQYFGPGTRLLVL.

CDR3 sequence (DNA): TGTGCCAGCAGTCTACAGGGTTTCGGAGCTTTCTTT. Its protein product is CASSLQGFGAFF. The chain recombines TRBV28 with TRBJ1-1; D may be TRBD1 (6 bases). Germline-derived CDR1 and CDR2 are MDHEN and SYDVKM. V was pared by 5 bases and J by 10 bases, with 14 bases between. The CDR3 totals 12 residues. The whole variable domain, remainder taken from reference TRBV28 and TRBJ1-1, is DVKVTQSSRYLVKRTGEKVFLECVQDMDHENMFWYRQDPGLGLRLIYFSYDVKMKEKGDIPEGYSVSREKKERFSLILESASTNQTSMYLCASSLQGFGAFFGQGTRLTVV.

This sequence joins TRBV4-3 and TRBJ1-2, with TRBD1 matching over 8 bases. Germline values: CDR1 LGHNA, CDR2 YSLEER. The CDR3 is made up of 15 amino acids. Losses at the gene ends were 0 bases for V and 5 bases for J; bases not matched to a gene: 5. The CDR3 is CASSQEVGTGYGYTF. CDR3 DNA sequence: TGCGCCAGCAGCCAAGAGGTAGGGACAGGTTATGGCTACACCTTC.

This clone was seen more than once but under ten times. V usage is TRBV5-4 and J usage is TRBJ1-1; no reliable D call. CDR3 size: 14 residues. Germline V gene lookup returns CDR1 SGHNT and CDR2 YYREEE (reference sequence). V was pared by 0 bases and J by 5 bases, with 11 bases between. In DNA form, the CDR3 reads TGTGCCAGCAGCTTGGCCTCCGGGAGAACTGAAGCTTTCTTT. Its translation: CASSLASGRTEAFF.

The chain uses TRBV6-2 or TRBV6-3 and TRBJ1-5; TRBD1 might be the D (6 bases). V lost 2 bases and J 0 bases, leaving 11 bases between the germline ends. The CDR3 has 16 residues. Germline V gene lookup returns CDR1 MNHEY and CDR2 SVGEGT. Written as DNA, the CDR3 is TGTGCCAGCAGTTACGGGCAGGGGAATAGCAATCAGCCCCAGCATTTT. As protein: CASSYGQGNSNQPQHF.

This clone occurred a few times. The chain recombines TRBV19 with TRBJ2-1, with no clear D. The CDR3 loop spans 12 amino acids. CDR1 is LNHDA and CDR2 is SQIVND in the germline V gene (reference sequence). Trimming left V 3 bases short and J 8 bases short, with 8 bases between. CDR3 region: CASSMRVDEQFF. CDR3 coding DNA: TGTGCCAGTAGTATGCGCGTGGATGAGCAGTTCTTC.

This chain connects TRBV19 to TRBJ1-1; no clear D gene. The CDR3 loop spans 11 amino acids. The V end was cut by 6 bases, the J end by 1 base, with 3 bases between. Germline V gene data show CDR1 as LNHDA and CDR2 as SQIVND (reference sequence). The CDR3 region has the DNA TGTGCCAGTAGCCAGAACACTGAAGCTTTCTTT. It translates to CASSQNTEAFF.